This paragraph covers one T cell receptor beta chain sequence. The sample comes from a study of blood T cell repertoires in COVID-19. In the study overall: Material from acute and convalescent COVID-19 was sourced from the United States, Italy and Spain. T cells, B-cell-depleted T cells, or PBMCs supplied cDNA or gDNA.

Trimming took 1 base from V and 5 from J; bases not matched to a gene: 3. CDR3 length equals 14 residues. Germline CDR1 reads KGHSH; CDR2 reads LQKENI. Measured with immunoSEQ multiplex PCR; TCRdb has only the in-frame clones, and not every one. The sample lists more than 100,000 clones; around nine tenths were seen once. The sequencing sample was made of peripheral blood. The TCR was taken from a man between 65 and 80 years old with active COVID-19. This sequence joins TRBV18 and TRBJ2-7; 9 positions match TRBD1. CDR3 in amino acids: CASSPLQGANEQYF. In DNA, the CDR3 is TGTGCCAGCTCACCACTACAGGGGGCGAACGAGCAGTACTTC.